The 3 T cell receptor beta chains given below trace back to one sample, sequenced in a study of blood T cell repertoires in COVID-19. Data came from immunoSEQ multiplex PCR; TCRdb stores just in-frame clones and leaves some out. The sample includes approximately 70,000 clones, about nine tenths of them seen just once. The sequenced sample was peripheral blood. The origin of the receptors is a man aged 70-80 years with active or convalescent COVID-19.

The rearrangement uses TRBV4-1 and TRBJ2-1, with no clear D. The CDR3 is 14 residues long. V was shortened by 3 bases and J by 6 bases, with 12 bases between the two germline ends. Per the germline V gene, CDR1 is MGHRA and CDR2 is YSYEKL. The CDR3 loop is CASSQVYSPNEQFF. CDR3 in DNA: TGCGCCAGCAGCCAGGTATACAGCCCCAATGAGCAGTTCTTC.

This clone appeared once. CDR3 loop: CASSLESGTGNTIYF. The DNA for the CDR3 is TGCGCCAGCAGCTTGGAATCGGGGACTGGAAACACCATATATTTT. The chain links TRBV5-1 to TRBJ1-3; no firm D call. Deletions cut 0 bases from V and 2 bases from J, with 9 bases between. Germline V gene sequence: CDR1 SGHRS, CDR2 YFSETQ. This CDR3 spans 15 amino acids.

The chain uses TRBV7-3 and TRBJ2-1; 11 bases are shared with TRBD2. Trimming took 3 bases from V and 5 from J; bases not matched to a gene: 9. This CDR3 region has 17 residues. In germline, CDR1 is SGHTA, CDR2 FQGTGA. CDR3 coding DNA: TGTGCCAGCAGCTTTCTAGCGGGAGGCCTGGGGGACAATGAGCAGTTCTTC. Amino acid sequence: CASSFLAGGLGDNEQFF. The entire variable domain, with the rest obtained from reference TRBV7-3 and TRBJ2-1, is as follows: GAGVSQTPSNKVTEKGKYVELRCDPISGHTALYWYRQSLGQGPEFLIYFQGTGAADDSGLPNDRFFAVRPEGSVSTLKIQRTERGDSAVYLCASSFLAGGLGDNEQFFGPGTRLTVL.